The next 27 T cell receptor beta chains were all read from a single sample in a study of neoadjuvant anti-PD-1 for oral cavity cancer (dated by TCRdb to about 2021). Library construction relied on the immunoSEQ multiplex PCR assay. TCRdb stores this immuneACCESS table with in-frame sequences only. Part of the clones is absent; in the studies checked, under half of the shortfall reflects unresolved V genes, and no reason is known for the rest. Across this sample there are about 79,000 clones, with around 82% seen only once. The top ten hold nearly 3.5% of the sample. The time point label for this specimen denotes: before neoadjuvant nivolumab. The sequencing used PBMCs, collected before nivolumab (anti-PD-1) treatment. The receptor set was obtained from a person aged 35-79 years with oral cavity squamous cell carcinoma.

The chain couples TRBV6-6 to TRBJ1-1, with D possibly matching TRBD1 (6 bases). Trimming removed 7 bases from V and 5 bases from J, with 14 bases in between. Germline V gene data show CDR1 as MNHNY and CDR2 as SVGAGI (reference sequence). The CDR3 runs to 13 residues. CDR3 coding DNA: TGTGCCAGCACCGCCCGAGGGGGGACTGAAGCTTTCTTT. Protein: CASTARGGTEAFF.

The V call is TRBV6-5, the J call TRBJ2-1; 12 bases map to TRBD1. The V segment lost 5 bases and the J segment 7 bases; nucleotides outside the gene matches: 6. This CDR3 contains 15 residues. CDR1 MNHEY and CDR2 SVGAGI come from the germline V gene. CDR3 sequence reads: CASSPGTGGSNEQFF. Here the CDR3 DNA reads TGTGCCAGCAGTCCGGGGACAGGGGGCTCGAATGAGCAGTTCTTC.

A word on this clone: Germline and junction disagree at one end, which may indicate a read error. The rearrangement uses TRBV6-1 and TRBJ1-2; D ambiguous. Germline V gene lookup returns CDR1 MNHNS and CDR2 SASEGT. This CDR3 has 13 residues. The CDR3 sequence: CASREDGNYGYTF. CDR3 bases: TGTGCCAGCAGGGAAGACGGGAACTATGGCTACACCTTC.

V gene TRBV7-9 combines with J gene TRBJ1-4; 8 bases match TRBD1. Germline CDR1 SEHNR, CDR2 FQNEAQ (reference sequence). The junction had 14 bases not matched to a gene; V was cut back by 5 bases and J by 6 bases. The CDR3 loop spans 17 amino acids. CDR3 residues: CASSAGQYRGRDEKLFF. The CDR3 bases are TGTGCCAGCAGCGCCGGACAATACAGGGGGAGAGATGAAAAACTGTTTTTT.

V is TRBV2 and J is TRBJ1-3; no clear D. The V gene's germline CDR1 is SNHLY and CDR2 FYNNEI. The CDR3 totals 15 residues. Trimming removed 1 base from V and 0 bases from J, with 7 bases in between. Written as DNA, the CDR3 is TGTGCCAGCAGTGAAGGCCGCCACTCTGGAAACACCATATATTTT. Translating gives CASSEGRHSGNTIYF.

The gene calls are TRBV16 and TRBJ1-3; the D is unclear. The V end lost 6 bases, the J end lost 0 bases, and 9 bases lay between the germline ends. CDR1 is KGHSY, CDR2 FQNENV, per germline. This CDR3 is built from 14 residues. The CDR3: CASSPKSSGNTIYF. CDR3 nucleotide sequence: TGTGCCAGCAGTCCCAAGAGCTCTGGAAACACCATATATTTT.

This clone was seen a handful of times. The V and J genes are TRBV5-1 and TRBJ2-3; D is undetermined. CDR1 is SGHRS and CDR2 is YFSETQ in the germline V gene. Trimming removed 5 bases from V and 1 base from J, with 5 bases in between. The CDR3 is 12 amino acids. The CDR3 region has the DNA TGCGCCAGCAGTACCGGCACAGATACGCAGTATTTT. Amino acids: CASSTGTDTQYF.

This clone occurred once. This chain joins TRBV5-1 and TRBJ1-5; possible D gene TRBD1, 5 bases. V was pared by 1 base and J by 3 bases, with 14 bases between. The germline V gene encodes CDR1 SGHRS and CDR2 YFSETQ. The CDR3 is 16 amino acids. CDR3 sequence reads: CASSLLGVGNNQPQHF. Here the CDR3 DNA reads TGCGCCAGCAGCTTGTTGGGGGTAGGGAACAATCAGCCCCAGCATTTT.

The gene calls are TRBV7-3 and TRBJ2-1, with 12 bases that match TRBD2. This CDR3 region has 17 residues. J lost 6 bases, V lost 3 bases, and 9 bases had no gene match. Germline loops: CDR1 SGHTA, CDR2 FQGTGA. CDR3 sequence reads: CASSFNTGGLAGNEQFF. The CDR3 nucleotides read TGTGCCAGCAGCTTCAACACGGGGGGACTAGCGGGCAATGAGCAGTTCTTC.

This chain connects TRBV10-3 to TRBJ1-1; possibly TRBD1 for D (6 bases). V lost 0 bases, J lost 4 bases, and 15 bases lay in between. Germline CDR1 and CDR2: ENHRY and SYGVKD. The CDR3 totals 16 residues. This CDR3 reads CAISESPIPGATEAFF. The CDR3 bases are TGTGCCATCAGTGAGTCGCCTATCCCGGGGGCCACTGAAGCTTTCTTT.

The CDR3 is CASSLGPTGQSTDTQYF. In DNA, the CDR3 is TGTGCCAGCAGCTTGGGACCGACAGGACAAAGCACAGATACGCAGTATTTT. V and J are TRBV5-6 and TRBJ2-3; tentative D call: TRBD1 (6 bases). Germline V gene sequence: CDR1 SGHDT, CDR2 YYEEEE. The CDR3 has 17 residues. V lost 0 bases, J lost 0 bases, and 14 bases lay in between.

The chain uses TRBV5-1 and TRBJ1-1; no clear D. The V end was cut by 3 bases, the J end by 0 bases, with 18 bases between. The CDR3 runs 17 residues. Looked up from germline, CDR1 is SGHRS and CDR2 is YFSETQ. CDR3 loop: CASSSSRQFPMNTEAFF. CDR3 nucleotide sequence: TGCGCCAGCAGCTCCAGTAGACAATTCCCGATGAACACTGAAGCTTTCTTT.

In DNA form, the CDR3 reads TGTGCCAGCAGCAAGACAATCTATAATTCACCCCTCCACTTT. Protein sequence: CASSKTIYNSPLHF. The chain links TRBV9 to TRBJ1-6; no reliable D call. V dropped 4 bases and J dropped 3 bases, with 8 bases sitting between them. The germline gives CDR1 SGDLS, CDR2 YYNGEE. This CDR3 is 14 amino acids long. The complete variable domain, with remaining parts taken from reference TRBV9 and TRBJ1-6, reads DSGVTQTPKHLITATGQRVTLRCSPRSGDLSVYWYQQSLDQGLQFLIQYYNGEERAKGNILERFSAQQFPDLHSELNLSSLELGDSALYFCASSKTIYNSPLHFGNGTRLTVT.

The CDR3 DNA is TGTGCCAGCAGCTTGTTGGGACTTCAAACTAATGAAAAACTGTTTTTT. Protein sequence: CASSLLGLQTNEKLFF. This sequence joins TRBV5-4 and TRBJ1-4; D may be TRBD1 (5 bases). The CDR3 runs to 16 residues. From germline, CDR1 is SGHNT and CDR2 YYREEE (reference sequence). V was trimmed by 1 base and J by 1 base, leaving 11 bases between them.

The gene calls are TRBV5-1 and TRBJ2-7; TRBD2 aligns across 7 bases. CDR3 size: 16 residues. V trimming: 3 bases; J trimming: 1 base; junction bases outside the gene matches: 10. Per germline, CDR1 SGHRS and CDR2 YFSETQ. CDR3 sequence: CASSSSSGRGSYEQYF. CDR3 bases: TGCGCCAGCAGCTCTTCTAGCGGTAGGGGATCCTACGAGCAGTACTTC.

The sample holds one count of this clone. The J gene is TRBJ1-2, the V gene TRBV5-1, with 11 positions matching TRBD1. Germline V gives CDR1 SGHRS, CDR2 YFSETQ. This CDR3 is built from 16 residues. The V and J ends lost 0 bases and 8 bases, in that order; junction bases with no gene match: 9. The CDR3 DNA reads as TGCGCCAGCAGCTTGGCCGGGACAGGGGGTCGCAGGGGCTACACCTTC. This sequence encodes CASSLAGTGGRRGYTF.

The J gene is TRBJ2-1, the V gene TRBV5-1; D uncertain. Germline V gene data show CDR1 as SGHRS and CDR2 as YFSETQ. Trimming took off 1 base at V and 6 bases at J, with 14 bases between the two ends. The CDR3 length is 15 residues. CDR3 residues: CASSLSYYQANEQFF. The DNA for the CDR3 is TGCGCCAGCAGCTTGTCGTACTACCAAGCCAATGAGCAGTTCTTC.

This chain connects TRBV7-9 to TRBJ2-7; D perhaps matches TRBD1 (5 bases). The CDR3 runs to 11 residues. Germline V gives CDR1 SEHNR, CDR2 FQNEAQ (reference sequence). Trimming removed 1 base from V and 12 bases from J, with 10 bases in between. The DNA for the CDR3 is TGTGCCAGCAGCTTAGAAGGGGTGTCGTACTTC. Its translation is CASSLEGVSYF.

This chain joins TRBV11-3 and TRBJ2-5; possible D gene TRBD1, 7 bases. Germline V gene sequence: CDR1 SGHNT, CDR2 YENEEA. The CDR3 length is 14 residues. Between the trimmed V and J ends, which lost 0 bases and 5 bases, there was a span of 10 bases. The CDR3 sequence: CASSLDPGGETQYF. The CDR3 DNA sequence: TGTGCCAGCAGCTTAGACCCAGGGGGGGAGACCCAGTACTTC.

This clone was detected only once. The CDR3 region is CASSLGATDTQYF. CDR3 DNA sequence: TGCGCCAGCAGCTTGGGTGCCACAGATACGCAGTATTTT. The chain uses TRBV5-1 and TRBJ2-3; D not resolved. This CDR3 has 13 amino acids. V was trimmed by 0 bases and J by 2 bases, leaving 4 bases between them. Germline assignment: CDR1 SGHRS and CDR2 YFSETQ.

The chain carries TRBV5-1 and TRBJ1-2, with 8 bases identical to TRBD1. The CDR3 has 17 amino acids. Germline trimming cut 4 bases from V and 4 bases from J; bases unmatched to any gene: 15. CDR1 is SGHRS, CDR2 YFSETQ, per germline. CDR3 protein: CASSIGQGRLSSYGYTF. The CDR3 DNA reads as TGCGCCAGCAGCATAGGACAGGGAAGGTTGTCCTCCTATGGCTACACCTTC.

The chain joins TRBV4-2 to TRBJ2-1, with D uncertain. The V gene's germline CDR1 is LGHNA and CDR2 YNFKEQ. The CDR3 loop spans 15 amino acids. The V and J ends lost 1 base and 0 bases respectively, with 7 bases between them. CDR3 sequence (DNA): TGTGCCAGCAGCCAAGGGGGAAGCTCCTACAATGAGCAGTTCTTC. Protein sequence: CASSQGGSSYNEQFF.

The chain couples TRBV9 to TRBJ2-3; 9 bases align to TRBD2. V lost 0 bases, J lost 3 bases, and 11 bases stayed unmatched. Germline lookup yields CDR1 SGDLS and CDR2 YYNGEE. The CDR3 is 18 amino acids. The CDR3 DNA reads TGTGCCAGCAGCGTAGGAAGCCGGAGTAGCGGGAGTACAGATACGCAGTATTTT. Its translation: CASSVGSRSSGSTDTQYF.

CDR3 in amino acids: CASSLGTSEQFF. The CDR3, as DNA: TGCGCCAGCAGCTTGGGTACCTCGGAGCAGTTCTTC. The rearrangement uses TRBV5-1 and TRBJ2-1; no clear D. The CDR3 runs 12 residues. Germline CDR1 is SGHRS and CDR2 is YFSETQ. Trimming shortened V by 0 bases and J by 10 bases, and 8 bases separated the two germline ends. The full variable domain, its missing parts supplied by reference TRBV5-1 and TRBJ2-1, is KAGVTQTPRYLIKTRGQQVTLSCSPISGHRSVSWYQQTPGQGLQFLFEYFSETQRNKGNFPGRFSGRQFSNSRSEMNVSTLELGDSALYLCASSLGTSEQFFGPGTRLTVL.

DNA for the CDR3: TGCGCCAGCAGCACCGGACAGTCGGGCAATGAAAAACTGTTTTTT. Protein: CASSTGQSGNEKLFF. The rearrangement uses TRBV5-1 and TRBJ1-4; possibly TRBD1 for D (6 bases). The germline V gene has CDR1 SGHRS and CDR2 YFSETQ. The V end was cut by 4 bases, the J end by 5 bases, with 15 bases between. This CDR3 comprises 15 residues.

V usage is TRBV7-6 and J usage is TRBJ2-3; possible D gene TRBD2, 6 bases. The germline CDR1 and CDR2 sequences are SGHVS and FNYEAQ. The CDR3 is made up of 15 amino acids. The V gene lost 0 bases and the J gene lost 2 bases, with 9 bases spanning the gap. The CDR3: CASSLAAGYTDTQYF. The DNA of the CDR3 is TGTGCCAGCAGCTTAGCTGCGGGGTACACAGATACGCAGTATTTT.

This chain links TRBV30 with TRBJ1-2; no reliable D call. V lost 4 bases, J lost 0 bases, and 12 bases lay in between. This CDR3 contains 14 residues. Germline lookup yields CDR1 GTSNPN and CDR2 SVGIG (reference sequence). In nucleotides, the CDR3 is TGTGCCTGGATAGGGAACTTTGCTAACTATGGCTACACCTTC. Amino acids: CAWIGNFANYGYTF.